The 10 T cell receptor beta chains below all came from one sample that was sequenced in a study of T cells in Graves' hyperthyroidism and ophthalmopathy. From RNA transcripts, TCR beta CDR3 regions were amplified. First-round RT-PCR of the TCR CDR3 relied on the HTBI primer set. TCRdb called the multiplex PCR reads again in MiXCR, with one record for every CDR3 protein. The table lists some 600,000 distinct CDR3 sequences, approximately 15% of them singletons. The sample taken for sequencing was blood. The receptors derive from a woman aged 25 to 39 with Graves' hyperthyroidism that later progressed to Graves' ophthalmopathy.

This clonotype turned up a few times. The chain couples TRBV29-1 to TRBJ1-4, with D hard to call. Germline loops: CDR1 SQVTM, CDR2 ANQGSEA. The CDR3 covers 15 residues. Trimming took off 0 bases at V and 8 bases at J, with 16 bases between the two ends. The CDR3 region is CSVEDRAGNGEKLFF. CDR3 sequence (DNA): TGCAGCGTTGAAGATCGGGCGGGGAACGGGGAAAAACTGTTTTTT. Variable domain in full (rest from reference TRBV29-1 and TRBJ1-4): SAVISQKPSRDICQRGTSLTIQCQVDSQVTMMFWYRQQPGQSLTLIATANQGSEATYESGFVIDKFPISRPNLTFSTLTVSNMSPEDSSIYLCSVEDRAGNGEKLFFGSGTQLSVL.

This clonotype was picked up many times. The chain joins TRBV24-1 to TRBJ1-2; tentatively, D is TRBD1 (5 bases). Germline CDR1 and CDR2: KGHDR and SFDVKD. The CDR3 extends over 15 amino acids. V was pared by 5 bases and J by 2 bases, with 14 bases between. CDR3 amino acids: CATSALDGGNYGYTF. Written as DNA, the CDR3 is TGTGCCACCAGTGCCTTGGATGGGGGGAACTATGGCTACACCTTC.

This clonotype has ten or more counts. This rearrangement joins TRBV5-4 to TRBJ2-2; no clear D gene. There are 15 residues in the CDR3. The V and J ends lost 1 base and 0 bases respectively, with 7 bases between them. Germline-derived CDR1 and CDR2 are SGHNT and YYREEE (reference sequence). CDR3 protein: CASSLRLSNTGELFF. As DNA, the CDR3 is TGTGCCAGCAGCTTGAGGCTATCGAACACCGGGGAGCTGTTTTTT.

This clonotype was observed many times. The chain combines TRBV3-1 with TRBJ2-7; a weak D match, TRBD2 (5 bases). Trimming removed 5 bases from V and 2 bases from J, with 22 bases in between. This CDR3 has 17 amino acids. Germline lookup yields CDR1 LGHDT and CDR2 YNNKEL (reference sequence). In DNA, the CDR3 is TGTGCCAGCAGCACTCAACGGGCGGGCACCAACCCCTACGAGCAGTACTTC. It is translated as CASSTQRAGTNPYEQYF.

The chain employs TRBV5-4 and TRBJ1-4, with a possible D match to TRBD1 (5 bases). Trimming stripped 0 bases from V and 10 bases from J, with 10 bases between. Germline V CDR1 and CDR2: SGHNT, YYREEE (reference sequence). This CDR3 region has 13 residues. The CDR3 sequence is CASSLDQGGKLFF. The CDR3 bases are TGTGCCAGCAGCTTGGATCAGGGTGGAAAACTGTTTTTT. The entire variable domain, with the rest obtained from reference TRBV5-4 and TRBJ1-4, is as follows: ETGVTQSPTHLIKTRGQQVTLRCSSQSGHNTVSWYQQALGQGPQFIFQYYREEENGRGNFPPRFSGLQFPNYSSELNVNALELDDSALYLCASSLDQGGKLFFGSGTQLSVL.

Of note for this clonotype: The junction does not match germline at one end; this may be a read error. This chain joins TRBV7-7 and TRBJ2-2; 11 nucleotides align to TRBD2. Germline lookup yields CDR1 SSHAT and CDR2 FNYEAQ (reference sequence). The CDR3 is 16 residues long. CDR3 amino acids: CASSQQLAGVRGELFF. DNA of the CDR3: TGTGCTAGCAGTCAACAACTAGCGGGAGTCCGCGGGGAGCTGTTTTTT. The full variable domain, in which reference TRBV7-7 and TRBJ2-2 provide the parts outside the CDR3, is GAGVSQSPRYKVTKRGQDVTLRCDPISSHATLYWYQQALGQGPEFLTYFNYEAQPDKSGLPSDRFSAERPEGSISTLTIQRTEQRDSAMYRCASSQQLAGVRGELFFGEGSRLTVL.

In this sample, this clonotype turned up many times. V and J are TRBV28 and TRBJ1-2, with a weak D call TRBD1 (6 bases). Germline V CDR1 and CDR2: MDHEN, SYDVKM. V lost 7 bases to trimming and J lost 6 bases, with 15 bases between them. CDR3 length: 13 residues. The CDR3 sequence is CASNPTGLDGYTF. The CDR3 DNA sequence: TGTGCCAGCAACCCGACAGGTTTGGATGGCTACACCTTC.

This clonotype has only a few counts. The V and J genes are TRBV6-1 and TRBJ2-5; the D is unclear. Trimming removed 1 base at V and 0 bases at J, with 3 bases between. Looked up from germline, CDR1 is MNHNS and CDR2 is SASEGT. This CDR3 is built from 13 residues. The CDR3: CASSEEYQETQYF. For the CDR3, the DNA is TGTGCCAGCAGTGAAGAGTACCAAGAGACCCAGTACTTC.

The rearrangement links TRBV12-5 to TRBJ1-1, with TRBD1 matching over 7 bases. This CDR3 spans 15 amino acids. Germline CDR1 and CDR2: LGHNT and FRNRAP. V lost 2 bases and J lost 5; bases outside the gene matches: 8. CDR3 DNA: TGTGCTAGTGGTTTGACAGGGGTAGTATTGACTGAAGCTTTCTTT. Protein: CASGLTGVVLTEAFF. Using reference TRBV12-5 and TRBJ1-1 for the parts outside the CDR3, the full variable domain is DARVTQTPRHKVTEMGQEVTMRCQPILGHNTVFWYRQTMMQGLELLAYFRNRAPLDDSGMPKDRFSAEMPDATLATLKIQPSEPRDSAVYFCASGLTGVVLTEAFFGQGTRLTVV.

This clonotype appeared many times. CDR3 sequence: CSVVQAPPLNTEAFF. DNA for the CDR3: TGCAGCGTTGTGCAGGCTCCCCCTTTGAACACTGAAGCTTTCTTT. This chain connects TRBV29-1 to TRBJ1-1; D ambiguous. Germline CDR1 and CDR2: SQVTM and ANQGSEA. This CDR3 region has 15 residues. V was trimmed by 4 bases and J by 0 bases, leaving 15 bases between them.